The 29 T cell receptor beta chains below all came from one sample that was sequenced in a study of beta chain features in type 1 diabetes. Study-wide findings and caveats: TCRB CDR3s from Type 1 diabetes patients were moderately but significantly shorter in all four CD4+ subsets.

Since all of the isolated RNA was reverse transcribed, expressed TCRB transcripts were what got sequenced. The protocol was immunoSEQ multiplex PCR, while the TCRdb copy is restricted to in-frame clones and leaves out a portion. This table has around 140,000 clones, around 9% appearing once. These receptors' antigens are unknown. The sequenced material came from central memory CD4+ T cells from blood. Every receptor here comes from a man aged 30 to 45 with type 1 diabetes.

This clone was counted between two and nine times. The V and J genes are TRBV29-1 and TRBJ2-1; D possibly corresponds to TRBD1 (5 bases). Trimming cost V 8 bases and J 5 bases, with 19 bases left between them. CDR1 is SQVTM and CDR2 is ANQGSEA in the germline V gene. The CDR3 length is 14 residues. The CDR3 bases are TGCAGCTCTTCCAAGGACAACTACAACAATGAGCAGTTCTTC. Residues: CSSSKDNYNNEQFF.

This clone was counted only a few times. The rearrangement uses TRBV10-2 and TRBJ2-7; 11 bases align to TRBD2. CDR1 is WSHSY and CDR2 is SAAADI in the germline V gene. The ends lost 6 bases at V and 2 bases at J; junction bases unmatched: 3. The CDR3 contains 14 residues. CDR3 loop: CASRISGGAYEQYF. In DNA form, the CDR3 reads TGCGCCAGCAGAATTAGCGGGGGGGCCTACGAGCAGTACTTC.

This clone was seen more than once but under ten times. This sequence joins TRBV7-8 and TRBJ1-2, with unresolved D. The CDR3 covers 16 residues. Trimming left V 2 bases short and J 4 bases short, with 17 bases between. CDR1 and CDR2 from the germline V gene are SGHVS and FQNEAQ. The CDR3 coding sequence is TGTGCCAGCAGCTTATTGACGGTTGGGCAGTCCTATGGCTACACCTTC. The encoded protein is CASSLLTVGQSYGYTF.

The chain carries TRBV7-2 and TRBJ2-3, with D possibly TRBD2 on 6 matching bases. The CDR3 extends over 14 amino acids. V lost 5 bases and J lost 2, with 11 bases in between. The V gene's germline CDR1 is SGHTA and CDR2 FQGNSA. In nucleotides, the CDR3 is TGTGCCAGCAGCCCCAGGAGGGACACAGATACGCAGTATTTT. Amino acid sequence: CASSPRRDTDTQYF.

This clone was seen at least ten times. The rearrangement joins TRBV27 to TRBJ2-5, with D possibly TRBD2 on 5 matching bases. CDR1 and CDR2 from the germline V gene are MNHEY and SMNVEV (reference sequence). The CDR3 consists of 13 residues. Trimming stripped 4 bases from V and 5 bases from J, with 11 bases between. CDR3 in amino acids: CASSSRRGETQYF. The CDR3 DNA reads TGTGCCAGCAGTTCGAGGAGAGGGGAGACCCAGTACTTC.

This clone was observed a few times. The chain couples TRBV4-1 to TRBJ1-6; possibly TRBD1 for D (6 bases). From germline, CDR1 is MGHRA and CDR2 YSYEKL. This CDR3 has 17 amino acids. V gave up 4 bases and J gave up 6 bases, with 19 bases separating them. CDR3 nucleotides: TGCGCCAGCAGCCCTCCCACCGACAGGACTTTTAATTCACCCCTCCACTTT. Protein: CASSPPTDRTFNSPLHF.

The chain joins TRBV15 to TRBJ2-7, with 7 nucleotides matching TRBD1. V lost 0 bases to trimming and J lost 3 bases; unmatched junction nucleotides: 5. Germline CDR1 is LNHNV and CDR2 is YYDKDF (reference sequence). The CDR3 is made up of 15 amino acids. In DNA, the CDR3 is TGTGCCACCAGCAGAGACCCGGGACAGAACTACGAGCAGTACTTC. Its protein is CATSRDPGQNYEQYF.

This clone was recorded a few times. This rearrangement joins TRBV11-2 to TRBJ2-1, with TRBD2 identical over 13 bases. This CDR3 has 15 amino acids. CDR1 and CDR2 from the germline V gene are SGHAT and FQNNGV. Germline trimming cut 3 bases from V and 8 bases from J; bases unmatched to any gene: 4. Here the CDR3 reads CASSFGLAGEDEQFF. CDR3 nucleotides: TGTGCCAGCAGCTTCGGACTAGCGGGGGAGGATGAGCAGTTCTTC. Complete variable domain (other parts from reference TRBV11-2 and TRBJ2-1): EAGVAQSPRYKIIEKRQSVAFWCNPISGHATLYWYQQILGQGPKLLIQFQNNGVVDDSQLPKDRFSAERLKGVDSTLKIQPAKLEDSAVYLCASSFGLAGEDEQFFGPGTRLTVL.

This clone showed up just a few times. This chain joins TRBV7-9 and TRBJ1-5; D not resolved. The CDR3 consists of 13 residues. Germline V gene data show CDR1 as SEHNR and CDR2 as FQNEAQ (reference sequence). V lost 7 bases and J lost 5, with 12 bases in between. CDR3 sequence: CASTSSDDQPQHF. The DNA of the CDR3 is TGTGCCAGCACTAGCTCCGATGATCAGCCCCAGCATTTT.

The chain employs TRBV27 and TRBJ2-7; 10 positions agree with TRBD2. CDR3 size: 14 residues. CDR1 and CDR2 (germline): MNHEY, SMNVEV (reference sequence). CDR3 nucleotides: TGTGCAACTAGCGGGGAGCCAAACTCCTACGAGCAGTACTTC. This codes for CATSGEPNSYEQYF.

The gene calls are TRBV15 and TRBJ2-7; weak D call: TRBD2 (5 bases). Germline lookup yields CDR1 LNHNV and CDR2 YYDKDF (reference sequence). The CDR3 has 15 amino acids. V lost 0 bases and J 4 bases, leaving 13 bases between the germline ends. The CDR3 region is CATSRDPLAVYEQYF. Here the CDR3 DNA reads TGTGCCACCAGCAGAGATCCCCTAGCAGTTTACGAGCAGTACTTC. Using reference TRBV15 and TRBJ2-7 for the parts outside the CDR3, the full variable domain is DAMVIQNPRYQVTQFGKPVTLSCSQTLNHNVMYWYQQKSSQAPKLLFHYYDKDFNNEADTPDNFQSRRPNTSFCFLDIRSPGLGDTAMYLCATSRDPLAVYEQYFGPGTRLTVT.

This chain connects TRBV2 to TRBJ2-4; 9 bases line up with TRBD1. The CDR3 length is 15 residues. CDR1 and CDR2 (germline): SNHLY, FYNNEI. V lost 4 bases and J lost 8; bases outside the gene matches: 9. The CDR3, as DNA: TGTGCCAGCAGTGCAGACAGGGGGAGTAGGCACATTCAGTACTTC. Its translation is CASSADRGSRHIQYF.

Concerning this clone itself: Other nucleotide sequences from this sample produce the same CDR3. The CDR3 DNA is TGTGCCAGCTCACCGGAGGAGACCCAGTACTTC. This codes for CASSPEETQYF. The chain couples TRBV18 to TRBJ2-5; no firm D call. The length of the CDR3 is 11 residues. Germline CDR1 is KGHSH and CDR2 is LQKENI. V lost 3 bases and J lost 5, with 4 bases in between.

This clone was seen only a few times. The chain employs TRBV18 and TRBJ1-2, with 8 bases matching TRBD1. V shed 5 bases, J shed 3 bases, and the junction held 2 bases outside the gene matches. Germline V gene data show CDR1 as KGHSH and CDR2 as LQKENI. This CDR3 has 13 residues. In DNA form, the CDR3 reads TGTGCCAGCTCAGAGGGACAGGACTATGGCTACACCTTC. Protein sequence: CASSEGQDYGYTF.

The gene calls are TRBV9 and TRBJ2-1, with 9 nucleotides matching TRBD1. With 4 bases clipped from V and 4 bases from J, the junction kept 6 bases outside the gene matches. The CDR3 extends over 15 amino acids. The germline V gene has CDR1 SGDLS and CDR2 YYNGEE. The CDR3 region is CASSPRDRAYNEQFF. For the CDR3, the DNA is TGTGCCAGCAGCCCCCGGGACAGGGCGTACAATGAGCAGTTCTTC.

The rearrangement uses TRBV9 and TRBJ2-3; 7 nucleotides agree with TRBD2. This CDR3 has 15 residues. The V and J ends lost 4 bases and 7 bases, in that order; junction bases with no gene match: 12. Per the germline V gene, CDR1 is SGDLS and CDR2 is YYNGEE. CDR3 loop: CASSPSTGGLNTQYF. CDR3 DNA sequence: TGTGCCAGCAGCCCCTCAACCGGGGGGTTAAATACGCAGTATTTT.

The CDR3 sequence: CASSSTHPRGNQPQHF. Here the CDR3 DNA reads TGTGCCAGCAGTTCAACCCACCCTCGGGGCAATCAGCCCCAGCATTTT. The rearrangement joins TRBV6-5 to TRBJ1-5; D call uncertain. There are 16 residues in the CDR3. V was clipped by 4 bases and J by 2 bases, with 15 bases between them. Germline V gene sequence: CDR1 MNHEY, CDR2 SVGAGI.

This clone was counted a few times. The chain is built from TRBV30 and TRBJ2-3; weak D call: TRBD1 (5 bases). The CDR3 extends over 15 amino acids. Trimming shortened V by 3 bases and J by 0 bases, and 13 bases separated the two germline ends. The V gene's germline CDR1 is GTSNPN and CDR2 SVGIG (reference sequence). CDR3 nucleotide sequence: TGTGCCTGGAGCATCGGCAGGGCCAGCACAGATACGCAGTATTTT. It translates to CAWSIGRASTDTQYF.

This chain connects TRBV4-2 to TRBJ2-1; 9 bases line up with TRBD1. The V gene's germline CDR1 is LGHNA and CDR2 YNFKEQ. J was trimmed by 4 bases and V by 3 bases; bases with no gene match: 7. This CDR3 spans 16 amino acids. CDR3 amino acids: CASSQDRDRAYNEQFF. DNA of the CDR3: TGTGCCAGCAGCCAGGACCGGGACAGGGCTTACAATGAGCAGTTCTTC.

This chain links TRBV6-1 with TRBJ1-6, with 9 positions matching TRBD1. From germline, CDR1 is MNHNS and CDR2 SASEGT. Losses at the gene ends were 4 bases for V and 10 bases for J; bases not matched to a gene: 5. CDR3 length equals 14 residues. The CDR3 DNA follows: TGTGCCAGCAGTGGGGACAGGGCGCGGTCACCCCTCCACTTT. Residues: CASSGDRARSPLHF.

The CDR3 spells CASSRATSAYEQYF. The CDR3 coding sequence is TGTGCCAGCAGCCGGGCAACTAGCGCCTACGAGCAGTACTTC. This chain connects TRBV6-5 to TRBJ2-7; TRBD2 agrees at 7 bases. The CDR3 totals 14 residues. CDR1 and CDR2 (germline): MNHEY, SVGAGI. V lost 6 bases to trimming and J lost 2 bases; unmatched junction nucleotides: 7.

This chain connects TRBV29-1 to TRBJ2-3; D call uncertain. V was pared by 4 bases and J by 5 bases, with 7 bases between. This CDR3 has 11 amino acids. Per the germline V gene, CDR1 is SQVTM and CDR2 is ANQGSEA. The CDR3 DNA reads TGCAGCGTTGTAAATTTAGATACGCAGTATTTT. This codes for CSVVNLDTQYF.

This clone was detected only a few times. The rearrangement links TRBV15 to TRBJ2-7; 7 nucleotides agree with TRBD1. CDR1 and CDR2 from the germline V gene are LNHNV and YYDKDF (reference sequence). There are 12 residues in the CDR3. Trimming took 3 bases from V and 5 from J; bases not matched to a gene: 1. DNA for the CDR3: TGTGCCACCAGCAGCCAGGGGGACGAGCAGTACTTC. Translation: CATSSQGDEQYF. Using reference TRBV15 and TRBJ2-7 for the parts outside the CDR3, the full variable domain is DAMVIQNPRYQVTQFGKPVTLSCSQTLNHNVMYWYQQKSSQAPKLLFHYYDKDFNNEADTPDNFQSRRPNTSFCFLDIRSPGLGDTAMYLCATSSQGDEQYFGPGTRLTVT.

This clone was observed a few times. The chain is built from TRBV4-1 and TRBJ2-3; 11 positions match TRBD2. The junction had 7 bases not matched to a gene; V was cut back by 4 bases and J by 4 bases. The CDR3 spans 16 residues. Germline assignment: CDR1 MGHRA and CDR2 YSYEKL. The CDR3 protein is CASSPGSGGAPDTQYF. CDR3 nucleotide sequence: TGCGCCAGCAGCCCGGGTAGCGGGGGGGCCCCAGATACGCAGTATTTT.

The genes are TRBV28 and TRBJ2-3, with a weak D call TRBD2 (6 bases). The CDR3 length is 12 residues. The V and J ends lost 5 bases and 6 bases respectively, with 9 bases between them. CDR1 and CDR2 from the germline V gene are MDHEN and SYDVKM. CDR3 amino acids: CASSPLADTQYF. The CDR3 region has the DNA TGTGCCAGCAGTCCCCTAGCGGATACGCAGTATTTT.

This chain connects TRBV2 to TRBJ2-5; maybe TRBD2 (5 bases). Trimming pared 6 bases from V and 7 bases from J, leaving 12 bases between. The CDR3 contains 12 residues. CDR1 is SNHLY and CDR2 is FYNNEI in the germline V gene. The CDR3 protein is CASSSEGGTQYF. In nucleotides, the CDR3 is TGTGCCAGCAGCTCCGAGGGTGGGACCCAGTACTTC.

The chain employs TRBV21-1 and TRBJ1-3. TRBV21-1 is annotated as a pseudogene. This CDR3 is built from 17 residues. CDR3 residues: CASSSTDDWSSGNTIYF. The CDR3 DNA reads TGTGCCAGCAGCAGCACTGATGACTGGAGCTCTGGAAACACCATATATTTT.

The chain is built from TRBV11-2 and TRBJ1-1; D may be TRBD1 (6 bases). The germline gives CDR1 SGHAT, CDR2 FQNNGV. The CDR3 has 14 amino acids. Trimming took off 2 bases at V and 3 bases at J, with 10 bases between the two ends. The CDR3 DNA is TGTGCCAGCAGCTTATCGGACAGCTACACTGAAGCTTTCTTT. It is translated as CASSLSDSYTEAFF.

This clone has only one observation. V usage is TRBV19 and J usage is TRBJ2-3; tentative D call: TRBD2 (6 bases). Trimming shortened V by 6 bases and J by 1 base, and 11 bases separated the two germline ends. Germline CDR1 reads LNHDA; CDR2 reads SQIVND (reference sequence). The CDR3 is made up of 14 amino acids. CDR3 sequence reads: CASSPGTGTDTQYF. CDR3 DNA: TGTGCCAGTAGCCCCGGGACTGGCACAGATACGCAGTATTTT.